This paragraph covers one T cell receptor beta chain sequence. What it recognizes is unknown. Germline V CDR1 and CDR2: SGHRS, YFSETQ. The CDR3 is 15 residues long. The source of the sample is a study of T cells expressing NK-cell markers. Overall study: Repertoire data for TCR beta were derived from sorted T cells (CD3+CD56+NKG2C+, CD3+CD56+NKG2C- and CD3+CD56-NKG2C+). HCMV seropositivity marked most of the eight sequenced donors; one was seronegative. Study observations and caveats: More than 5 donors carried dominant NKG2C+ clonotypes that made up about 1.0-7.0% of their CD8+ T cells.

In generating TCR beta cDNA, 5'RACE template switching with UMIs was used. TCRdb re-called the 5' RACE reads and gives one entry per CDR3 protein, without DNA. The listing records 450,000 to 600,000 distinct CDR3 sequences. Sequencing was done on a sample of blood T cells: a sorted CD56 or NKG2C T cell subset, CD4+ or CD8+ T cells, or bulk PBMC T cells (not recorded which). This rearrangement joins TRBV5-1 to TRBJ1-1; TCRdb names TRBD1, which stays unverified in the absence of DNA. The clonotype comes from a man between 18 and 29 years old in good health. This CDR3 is CASSPRDRGLSDAFF.